A selection of T cell receptor beta chains follows, all from one sample in a study of blood T cells in healthy people across ages. One entry per CDR3 protein, called by TCRdb with MiXCR from the 5' RACE reads. The profile shows 600,000 or so distinct CDR3 sequences, under 25% of them singletons. Sequencing was performed on blood. The receptors were sampled from a man between 65 and 79 years old in good health. Both conserved end residues are part of each CDR3. The order of the fields is V gene, CDR3 length, J gene, D gene, clone size, CDR3 DNA, CDR3 protein. The D gene is left open where the match is weak. Some rows have no size entry. The others give once, few or many, or a class for an expanded clone.

v_call: TRBV5-6
cdr3_length: 17
j_call: TRBJ2-4
d_call: TRBD1
clone_size: -
cdr3_nt: TGTGCCAGCAGCCGTTACAGGGGGAGCTTAGCCAAAAACATTCAGTACTTC
cdr3_aa: CASSRYRGSLAKNIQYF

v_call: TRBV11-2
cdr3_length: 16
j_call: TRBJ2-3
d_call: TRBD2
clone_size: -
cdr3_nt: TGTGCCAGCAGCTTAGTAGCGGGAGTATCGACAGATACGCAGTATTTT
cdr3_aa: CASSLVAGVSTDTQYF

v_call: TRBV6-5
cdr3_length: 15
j_call: TRBJ1-3
d_call: TRBD1
clone_size: few
cdr3_nt: TGTGCCAGCAGACAGGGGGACAACTCTGGAAACACCATATATTTT
cdr3_aa: CASRQGDNSGNTIYF

v_call: TRBV29-1
cdr3_length: 15
j_call: TRBJ1-1
d_call: TRBD1
clone_size: -
cdr3_nt: TGCAGCGTTGAAGAATGGACAGGGATAAACACTGAAGCTTTCTTT
cdr3_aa: CSVEEWTGINTEAFF

v_call: TRBV28
cdr3_length: 13
j_call: TRBJ2-5
d_call: TRBD2
clone_size: few
cdr3_nt: TGTGCCAGCGTTAGCGGGAGGATGGAGACCCAGTACTTC
cdr3_aa: CASVSGRMETQYF

v_call: TRBV29-1
cdr3_length: 11
j_call: TRBJ2-7
d_call: -
clone_size: few
cdr3_nt: TGCAGCGCCGGAATCTCCTACGAGCAGTACTTC
cdr3_aa: CSAGISYEQYF

v_call: TRBV6-2/TRBV6-3
cdr3_length: 13
j_call: TRBJ2-7
d_call: -
clone_size: few
cdr3_nt: TGTGCCAGCAGGTTCGGTTGGGGTGGCGAGCAGTACTTC
cdr3_aa: CASRFGWGGEQYF

v_call: TRBV5-6
cdr3_length: 17
j_call: TRBJ2-5
d_call: TRBD2
clone_size: -
cdr3_nt: TGTGCCAGCAGCTGGTTAGCGGGAGAGTGGGCCCAAGAGACCCAGTACTTC
cdr3_aa: CASSWLAGEWAQETQYF

v_call: TRBV10-3
cdr3_length: 12
j_call: TRBJ1-1
d_call: -
clone_size: few
cdr3_nt: TGTGCCATCAGTGAGTCTGACGCTGAAGCTTTCTTT
cdr3_aa: CAISESDAEAFF

v_call: TRBV3-1
cdr3_length: 15
j_call: TRBJ1-3
d_call: -
clone_size: -
cdr3_nt: TGTGCCAGCAGTTTCGACAGCGTCTCTGGAAACACCATATATTTT
cdr3_aa: CASSFDSVSGNTIYF

v_call: TRBV2
cdr3_length: 10
j_call: TRBJ2-3
d_call: -
clone_size: few
cdr3_nt: TGTGCCAGCCAAACAGATACGCAGTATTTT
cdr3_aa: CASQTDTQYF

v_call: TRBV4-3
cdr3_length: 16
j_call: TRBJ2-5
d_call: TRBD1
clone_size: few
cdr3_nt: TGCGCCAGCAGCCAAGACTTAGGGACAGGAACCTATGAGCAGTACTTC
cdr3_aa: CASSQDLGTGTYEQYF

v_call: TRBV20-1
cdr3_length: 17
j_call: TRBJ2-4
d_call: TRBD2
clone_size: few
cdr3_nt: TGCAGTGCTAGACGGCTAGCGGGAGGTGATGGCAAAAACATTCAGTACTTC
cdr3_aa: CSARRLAGGDGKNIQYF

v_call: TRBV20-1
cdr3_length: 13
j_call: TRBJ2-7
d_call: -
clone_size: few
cdr3_nt: TGCAGTGTTTCTCGGGGCGACTCCTACGAGCAGTACTTC
cdr3_aa: CSVSRGDSYEQYF

v_call: TRBV29-1
cdr3_length: 14
j_call: TRBJ2-1
d_call: -
clone_size: few
cdr3_nt: TGCAGCGGGCAAAGGGGTGTGGGCTACAATGAGCAGTTCTTC
cdr3_aa: CSGQRGVGYNEQFF

v_call: TRBV5-6
cdr3_length: 14
j_call: TRBJ1-1
d_call: -
clone_size: few
cdr3_nt: TGTGCCAGCGGCCCATTTCATGTGAACACTGAAGCTTTCTTT
cdr3_aa: CASGPFHVNTEAFF

v_call: TRBV6-2/TRBV6-3
cdr3_length: 15
j_call: TRBJ1-3
d_call: -
clone_size: -
cdr3_nt: TGTGCCAGCAGTGAGTCAGGCATCTCTGGAAACACCATATATTTT
cdr3_aa: CASSESGISGNTIYF

v_call: TRBV11-2
cdr3_length: 14
j_call: TRBJ2-7
d_call: TRBD2
clone_size: few
cdr3_nt: TGTGCCAGCAGCTTAGTAGCGGGAACCTACGAGCAGTACTTC
cdr3_aa: CASSLVAGTYEQYF

v_call: TRBV2
cdr3_length: 14
j_call: TRBJ1-5
d_call: -
clone_size: -
cdr3_nt: TGTGCCAGCACCCAGAGTTATAGCAATCAGCCCCAGCATTTT
cdr3_aa: CASTQSYSNQPQHF

v_call: TRBV4-1
cdr3_length: 15
j_call: TRBJ2-1
d_call: TRBD1
clone_size: -
cdr3_nt: TGCGCCAGCAGCCAAGAGGGACAGCTCTACAATGAGCAGTTCTTC
cdr3_aa: CASSQEGQLYNEQFF

v_call: TRBV4-1
cdr3_length: 16
j_call: TRBJ2-1
d_call: TRBD2
clone_size: many
cdr3_nt: TGCGCCAGCAGCCAAGCCTTACTAGCGAAGTACAATGAGCAGTTCTTC
cdr3_aa: CASSQALLAKYNEQFF

v_call: TRBV4-1
cdr3_length: 16
j_call: TRBJ1-2
d_call: -
clone_size: few
cdr3_nt: TGCGCCAGCAGCCAATTGACGTCGGACCGAGTAGGAGGCTACACCTTC
cdr3_aa: CASSQLTSDRVGGYTF

v_call: TRBV10-3
cdr3_length: 16
j_call: TRBJ1-5
d_call: -
clone_size: -
cdr3_nt: TGTGCCATCAGTGAGTCGATAGGAGGGGACAATCAGCCCCAGCATTTT
cdr3_aa: CAISESIGGDNQPQHF

v_call: TRBV20-1
cdr3_length: 19
j_call: TRBJ2-1
d_call: TRBD1
clone_size: -
cdr3_nt: TGCAGTGCTAAAGGGGGCCCCTACAGGGTGGTTGGCTCCTACAATGAGCAGTTCTTC
cdr3_aa: CSAKGGPYRVVGSYNEQFF

v_call: TRBV9
cdr3_length: 15
j_call: TRBJ2-1
d_call: -
clone_size: -
cdr3_nt: TGTGCCAGCAGCGTTGGCAGGGGTACCTACAATGAGCAGTTCTTC
cdr3_aa: CASSVGRGTYNEQFF

v_call: TRBV7-2
cdr3_length: 14
j_call: TRBJ2-7
d_call: -
clone_size: few
cdr3_nt: TGTGCCAGCAGCTTGTGGACACGGGCCTACGAGCAGTACTTC
cdr3_aa: CASSLWTRAYEQYF

v_call: TRBV5-1
cdr3_length: 14
j_call: TRBJ2-7
d_call: -
clone_size: -
cdr3_nt: TGCGCCAGCAGCCCGGGGGACGACACCTACGAGCAGTACTTC
cdr3_aa: CASSPGDDTYEQYF

v_call: TRBV12-3/TRBV12-4
cdr3_length: 15
j_call: TRBJ2-4
d_call: TRBD2
clone_size: many
cdr3_nt: TGTGCCAGCAGTTTAACGTGGGGAGGGGCGGACATTCAGTACTTC
cdr3_aa: CASSLTWGGADIQYF

v_call: TRBV25-1
cdr3_length: 13
j_call: TRBJ2-3
d_call: -
clone_size: -
cdr3_nt: TGTGCCAGCAGTGGTCCCCCGAGAGGTACGCAGTATTTT
cdr3_aa: CASSGPPRGTQYF

v_call: TRBV3-1
cdr3_length: 15
j_call: TRBJ2-2
d_call: TRBD1
clone_size: -
cdr3_nt: TGTGCCAGCAGCTACCGGGACAGGCGGACCGGGGAGCTGTTTTTT
cdr3_aa: CASSYRDRRTGELFF

v_call: TRBV5-1
cdr3_length: 14
j_call: TRBJ2-1
d_call: TRBD1
clone_size: -
cdr3_nt: TGCGCCAGCAGCGTGGGACAGAAATACAATGAGCAGTTCTTC
cdr3_aa: CASSVGQKYNEQFF

v_call: TRBV29-1
cdr3_length: 13
j_call: TRBJ2-7
d_call: TRBD1
clone_size: -
cdr3_nt: TGCAGCGTTGAAGTCGGACAGGGTCAAGAGCAGTACTTC
cdr3_aa: CSVEVGQGQEQYF

v_call: TRBV5-1
cdr3_length: 15
j_call: TRBJ2-1
d_call: TRBD2
clone_size: -
cdr3_nt: TGCGCCAGCCGACTTCTAGCGGGAGCTCGCGGGGAGCAGTTCTTC
cdr3_aa: CASRLLAGARGEQFF

v_call: TRBV19
cdr3_length: 15
j_call: TRBJ2-7
d_call: TRBD2
clone_size: few
cdr3_nt: TGTGCCAGTAGTATAGTGTACGGGACTACCTACGAGCAGTACTTC
cdr3_aa: CASSIVYGTTYEQYF

v_call: TRBV12-3/TRBV12-4
cdr3_length: 14
j_call: TRBJ1-4
d_call: -
clone_size: few
cdr3_nt: TGTGCCAGCAGTAGGGCGCTCCTAAATGAAAAACTGTTTTTT
cdr3_aa: CASSRALLNEKLFF

v_call: TRBV20-1
cdr3_length: 14
j_call: TRBJ2-7
d_call: TRBD2
clone_size: few
cdr3_nt: TGCAGTGCACTTGTTAGCGGGAGCTCCTACGAGCAGTACTTC
cdr3_aa: CSALVSGSSYEQYF

v_call: TRBV6-5
cdr3_length: 15
j_call: TRBJ1-4
d_call: -
clone_size: few
cdr3_nt: TGTGCCAGCAGTCCCACCTTAAGGCAAGGTGAAAAACTGTTTTTT
cdr3_aa: CASSPTLRQGEKLFF

v_call: TRBV20-1
cdr3_length: 15
j_call: TRBJ2-4
d_call: TRBD2
clone_size: few
cdr3_nt: TGCAGTGCCCAATCACGGACTAGCGGGAAAAACATTCAGTACTTC
cdr3_aa: CSAQSRTSGKNIQYF

v_call: TRBV14
cdr3_length: 16
j_call: TRBJ2-7
d_call: TRBD2
clone_size: few
cdr3_nt: TGTGCCAGCAGCTCCCCTAGCGGGAGTAGGCCCTACGAGCAGTACTTC
cdr3_aa: CASSSPSGSRPYEQYF

v_call: TRBV6-5
cdr3_length: 13
j_call: TRBJ2-1
d_call: TRBD1
clone_size: -
cdr3_nt: TGTGCCAGCAAGGGGACAGGGGGCTTAGGCCAGTTCTTC
cdr3_aa: CASKGTGGLGQFF

v_call: TRBV6-4
cdr3_length: 13
j_call: TRBJ1-5
d_call: -
clone_size: many
cdr3_nt: TGTGCCAGCAGTCCTGGAGAAAATCAGCCCCAGCATTTT
cdr3_aa: CASSPGENQPQHF

v_call: TRBV6-6
cdr3_length: 15
j_call: TRBJ2-6
d_call: -
clone_size: few
cdr3_nt: TGTGCCAGCAGTTACTCACGCGCTGGGGCCAACGTCCTGACTTTC
cdr3_aa: CASSYSRAGANVLTF

v_call: TRBV7-9
cdr3_length: 17
j_call: TRBJ2-5
d_call: TRBD2
clone_size: -
cdr3_nt: TGTGCCAGCACCACCGGGACTAGCGGGAGGAGGGTGGAGACCCAGTACTTC
cdr3_aa: CASTTGTSGRRVETQYF

v_call: TRBV6-5
cdr3_length: 14
j_call: TRBJ2-7
d_call: TRBD1
clone_size: -
cdr3_nt: TGTGCCAGCAGTGAACGGGACAGGGGGTACGAGCAGTACTTC
cdr3_aa: CASSERDRGYEQYF

v_call: TRBV20-1
cdr3_length: 11
j_call: TRBJ2-7
d_call: -
clone_size: many
cdr3_nt: TGCAGCGCGACTAGCTCCTACGAGCAGTACTTC
cdr3_aa: CSATSSYEQYF

v_call: TRBV12-3/TRBV12-4
cdr3_length: 16
j_call: TRBJ1-1
d_call: TRBD1
clone_size: -
cdr3_nt: TGTGCCAGCAGCCTCGGACAGGGGGCAATTATGTCTGAAGCTTTCTTT
cdr3_aa: CASSLGQGAIMSEAFF

v_call: TRBV7-6
cdr3_length: 15
j_call: TRBJ2-7
d_call: TRBD1
clone_size: -
cdr3_nt: TGTGCCAGCAGCCCTGAACGGACAGGGGGCTACGAGCAGTACTTC
cdr3_aa: CASSPERTGGYEQYF

v_call: TRBV7-9
cdr3_length: 12
j_call: TRBJ1-1
d_call: -
clone_size: -
cdr3_nt: TGTGCCAGCAGCATACGGGGCACTGAAGCTTTCTTT
cdr3_aa: CASSIRGTEAFF

v_call: TRBV29-1
cdr3_length: 17
j_call: TRBJ2-7
d_call: TRBD2
clone_size: -
cdr3_nt: TGCAGCGTTGCGGGACTAGCGGGCCGCGGGGGCGTCTACGAGCAGTACTTC
cdr3_aa: CSVAGLAGRGGVYEQYF